This T cell receptor (beta chain) was identified during a study of blood T cell repertoires in COVID-19. At the level of the study: Sample material is recorded as cDNA or gDNA derived from T cells, B-cell-depleted T cells, or PBMCs.

Looked up from germline, CDR1 is LGHDT and CDR2 is YNNKEL (reference sequence). With 5 bases removed from V and 7 bases from J, the gap between germline ends came to 9 bases. This CDR3 is 12 amino acids long. Original handling: It was from reference gene primer amplification that nucleated cell counts were estimated. TCRdb's copy holds only in-frame clones and misses some; the assay was immunoSEQ multiplex PCR. The D gene and trimming were derived from the DNA, and the V and J assignments and clone size from that table. The sample includes some 69,000 clones, approximately 92% of them seen just once.

V usage is TRBV3-1 (or the pseudogene TRBV3-2) and J usage is TRBJ2-1; the D gene is possibly TRBD1 (6 bases). This sequence was found in a woman between 50 and 59 years old with active COVID-19. The sample taken for sequencing was peripheral blood. Here the CDR3 DNA reads TGTGCCAGCAGCACAGGGTTTAATGAGCAGTTCTTC. Translating it yields CASSTGFNEQFF.